This entry is about one T cell receptor beta chain. What it binds is not known. This record comes from a study of Graves' ophthalmopathy and Graves' hyperthyroidism. For the study at large: Hyperthyroidism was classified as stable if no ophthalmopathy occurred within 18 months of follow-up. General observations from the study: Separation of ophthalmopathy from stable hyperthyroidism was achieved by a 13-signature model, at around 90% sensitivity and roughly 81% specificity. The authors also found most expanded thyroid clonotypes above 0.001 frequency in blood.

The TCR beta CDR3 regions underwent amplification from RNA transcripts. First-round RT-PCR employed HTBI primers, with a second-round multiplex PCR after it. TCRdb recomputed calls from the multiplex PCR reads with MiXCR, one row per CDR3 protein. The sample contains about 1.1 million distinct CDR3 sequences, around a third of which appear only once. Germline V gene sequence: CDR1 SEHNR, CDR2 FQNEAQ (reference sequence). This CDR3 is 15 amino acids long. The sequenced sample was peripheral blood or thyroid tissue (not recorded which). This clonotype originated in an adult man with Graves' hyperthyroidism. This chain uses TRBV7-9 with TRBJ2-5, with 8 bases lining up with TRBD1. The end of the DNA fits TRBJ2-7 better, so the J call may be wrong. The CDR3 nucleotides are TGTGCCAGCAGCCCCCTCGGGACAGGTTCATACGAGCAGTACTTC. It specifies CASSPLGTGSYEQYF.